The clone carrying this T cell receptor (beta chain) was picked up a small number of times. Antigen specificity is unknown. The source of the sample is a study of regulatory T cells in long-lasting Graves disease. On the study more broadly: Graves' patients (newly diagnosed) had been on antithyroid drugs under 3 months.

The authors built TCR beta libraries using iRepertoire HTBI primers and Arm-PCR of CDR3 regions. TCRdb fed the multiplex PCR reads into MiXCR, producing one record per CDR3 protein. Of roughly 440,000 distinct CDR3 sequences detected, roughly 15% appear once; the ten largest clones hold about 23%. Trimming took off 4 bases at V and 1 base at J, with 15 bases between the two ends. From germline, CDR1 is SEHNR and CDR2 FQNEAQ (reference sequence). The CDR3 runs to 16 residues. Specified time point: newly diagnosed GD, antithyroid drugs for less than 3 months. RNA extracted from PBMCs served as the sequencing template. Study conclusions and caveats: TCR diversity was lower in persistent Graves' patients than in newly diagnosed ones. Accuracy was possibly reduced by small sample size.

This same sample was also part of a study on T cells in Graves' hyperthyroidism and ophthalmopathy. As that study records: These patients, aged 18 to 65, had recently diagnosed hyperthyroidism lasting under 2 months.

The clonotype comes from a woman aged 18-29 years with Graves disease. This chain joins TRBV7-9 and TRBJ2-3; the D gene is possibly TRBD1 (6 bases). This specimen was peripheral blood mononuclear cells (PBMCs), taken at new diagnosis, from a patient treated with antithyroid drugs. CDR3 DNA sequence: TGTGCCAGCAGCTCACTTACAGGGTTGGGCACAGATACGCAGTATTTT. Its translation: CASSSLTGLGTDTQYF. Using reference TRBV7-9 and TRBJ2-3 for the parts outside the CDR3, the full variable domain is DTGVSQNPRHKITKRGQNVTFRCDPISEHNRLYWYRQTLGQGPEFLTYFQNEAQLEKSRLLSDRFSAERPKGSFSTLEIQRTEQGDSAMYLCASSSLTGLGTDTQYFGPGTRLTVL.